Sequencing of this T cell receptor (beta chain) was carried out in a study of Ad26.COV2.S vaccination and SARS-CoV-2 variants. Generated by immunoSEQ multiplex PCR, the TCRdb table keeps only in-frame clones and is missing some. Among roughly 100,000 clones listed, around 81% were seen once. The receptor was isolated from a human donor who had recovered from COVID-19. The sequences come from peripheral blood, collected after recovery from COVID-19.

In nucleotides, the CDR3 is TGTGCCAGCAGCTTGACTAGCGGGGGGTTCAATGAGCAGTTCTTC. Translated: CASSLTSGGFNEQFF. The gene calls are TRBV7-2 and TRBJ2-1; the match to TRBD2 covers 13 bases. Germline lookup yields CDR1 SGHTA and CDR2 FQGNSA. CDR3 size: 15 residues. After removal of 3 bases from V and 6 bases from J, the junction contained 2 bases not matched to a gene.